This passage covers 15 T cell receptor beta chains from one sample sequenced in a study of cytomegalovirus exposure and HLA in healthy donors. The PCR made use of 60 Vbeta and 13 Jbeta primers. Produced via immunoSEQ multiplex PCR; TCRdb's table is partial and in-frame only. The sample records 100,000 or so clones, 73% being singletons. The sequencing input was PBMCs. All receptors come from a man aged 35 to 55 in good health and CMV-seronegative.

V usage is TRBV29-1 and J usage is TRBJ1-2; tentatively, D is TRBD1 (5 bases). The germline CDR1 and CDR2 sequences are SQVTM and ANQGSEA. This CDR3 is 13 amino acids long. The V end lost 5 bases, the J end lost 0 bases, and 10 bases lay between the germline ends. CDR3 in DNA: TGCAGCGTTCCGGACATTTCTAACTATGGCTACACCTTC. As protein: CSVPDISNYGYTF.

The chain joins TRBV18 to TRBJ2-5, with 9 nucleotides matching TRBD1. J lost 6 bases, V lost 2 bases, and 4 bases had no gene match. The CDR3 consists of 14 residues. From germline, CDR1 is KGHSH and CDR2 LQKENI. The CDR3 bases are TGTGCCAGCTCACCAGGAGGACAGGGGAAGACCCAGTACTTC. Translation: CASSPGGQGKTQYF.

The chain links TRBV5-1 to TRBJ2-5, with D unclear. V lost 2 bases and J lost 0, with 5 bases in between. Germline V gene lookup returns CDR1 SGHRS and CDR2 YFSETQ. This CDR3 is built from 13 residues. Here the CDR3 DNA reads TGCGCCAGCAGCTTCCAGTACCAAGAGACCCAGTACTTC. Translating it yields CASSFQYQETQYF.

As regards this clone: The junction and the germline gene differ at one end; a read error may be behind it. The chain joins TRBV20-1 to TRBJ2-7, with 14 positions matching TRBD2. CDR3 length: 9 amino acids. Germline V gene lookup returns CDR1 DFQATT and CDR2 SNEGSKA (reference sequence). CDR3 bases: TGCAGTGCTGGGACTAGCGGGAGCTTC. Its translation is CSAGTSGSF.

V and J are TRBV7-6 and TRBJ2-7; 9 bases are a match to TRBD1. CDR3 length: 14 amino acids. V gave up 4 bases and J gave up 5 bases; unmatched junction bases: 6. Germline CDR1 and CDR2: SGHVS and FNYEAQ. CDR3 sequence (DNA): TGTGCCAGCAGCTGGGACAGGGTGTCCGACGAGCAGTACTTC. Translating it yields CASSWDRVSDEQYF.

V gene TRBV5-8 combines with J gene TRBJ1-5, with D perhaps matching TRBD1 (5 bases). CDR3 length equals 14 residues. CDR1 is SGHTS and CDR2 is YDEGEE in the germline V gene. The V end lost 3 bases, the J end lost 2 bases, and 9 bases lay between the germline ends. The DNA of the CDR3 is TGTGCCAGCAGCTCACGACAGCGCAATCAGCCCCAGCATTTT. Its protein is CASSSRQRNQPQHF.

The CDR3 DNA reads TGTGCCACCAGTCCGGGGGGCTTGGACACTGAAGCTTTCTTT. This codes for CATSPGGLDTEAFF. This chain links TRBV15 with TRBJ1-1, with D possibly TRBD1 on 6 matching bases. This CDR3 has 14 amino acids. Deletions cut 6 bases from V and 3 bases from J, with 14 bases between. Germline-derived CDR1 and CDR2 are LNHNV and YYDKDF (reference sequence).

This clone was picked up a small number of times. DNA of the CDR3: TGTGCCAGCAGTGACGGGGGGCTCAATCAGCCCCAGCATTTT. Amino acids: CASSDGGLNQPQHF. The gene calls are TRBV6-5 and TRBJ1-5; tentatively, D is TRBD1 (6 bases). The germline V gene encodes CDR1 MNHEY and CDR2 SVGAGI. V was cut by 5 bases and J by 3 bases, with 11 bases left in between. The CDR3 runs 14 residues.

The table lists this clone with a few counts. The chain combines TRBV6-5 with TRBJ2-1, with 10 positions matching TRBD1. CDR3 size: 16 residues. The junction had 11 bases not matched to a gene; V was cut back by 3 bases and J by 9 bases. The germline gives CDR1 MNHEY, CDR2 SVGAGI. This CDR3 reads CASSYAGQGMRGEQFF. The DNA of the CDR3 is TGTGCCAGCAGTTATGCGGGACAGGGGATGCGTGGTGAGCAGTTCTTC.

This clone was found a few times. The chain links TRBV7-2 to TRBJ2-5, with D perhaps matching TRBD2 (6 bases). V lost 2 bases and J 5 bases, leaving 12 bases between the germline ends. The CDR3 has 14 residues. Germline V gene lookup returns CDR1 SGHTA and CDR2 FQGNSA. The CDR3: CASSLFGGLETQYF. The CDR3 nucleotides are TGTGCCAGCAGCTTATTCGGGGGATTGGAGACCCAGTACTTC.

V gene TRBV28 combines with J gene TRBJ1-1; tentative D call: TRBD1 (5 bases). Germline V CDR1 and CDR2: MDHEN, SYDVKM. The CDR3 length is 15 residues. Trimming shortened V by 5 bases and J by 1 base, and 14 bases separated the two germline ends. CDR3 in amino acids: CASSPFRGGNTEAFF. DNA of the CDR3: TGTGCCAGCAGTCCCTTCCGGGGGGGGAACACTGAAGCTTTCTTT.

The J gene is TRBJ2-1, the V gene TRBV28; the D is unclear. CDR1 is MDHEN, CDR2 SYDVKM, per germline. V was shortened by 7 bases and J by 2 bases, with 12 bases between the two germline ends. The CDR3 consists of 14 residues. The CDR3 nucleotides are TGTGCCAGCAAAGGTGAGGCACCCTACAATGAGCAGTTCTTC. Encoded protein: CASKGEAPYNEQFF.

V is TRBV2 and J is TRBJ2-3; 9 positions match TRBD1. There are 12 residues in the CDR3. V lost 3 bases to trimming and J lost 14 bases; unmatched junction nucleotides: 6. The V gene's germline CDR1 is SNHLY and CDR2 FYNNEI. The CDR3 nucleotides are TGTGCCAGCAGTGATCCGGGACAGGGTCTGTATTTT. Amino acids: CASSDPGQGLYF.

The J gene is TRBJ2-3, the V gene TRBV27, with D maybe TRBD1 (6 bases). The germline gives CDR1 MNHEY, CDR2 SMNVEV (reference sequence). This CDR3 comprises 14 residues. Trimming removed 5 bases at V and 4 bases at J, with 13 bases between. CDR3 region: CASSPEQGPDTQYF. CDR3 DNA: TGTGCCAGCAGTCCAGAACAGGGACCAGATACGCAGTATTTT.

This clone is labeled medium-sized. The chain joins TRBV19 to TRBJ1-5; 7 bases align to TRBD1. V was clipped by 5 bases and J by 2 bases; unmatched bases: 9. From germline, CDR1 is LNHDA and CDR2 SQIVND (reference sequence). This CDR3 is 16 amino acids long. DNA for the CDR3: TGTGCCAGTAGTCCAACGACAGGGAGACGCAATCAGCCCCAGCATTTT. This codes for CASSPTTGRRNQPQHF.